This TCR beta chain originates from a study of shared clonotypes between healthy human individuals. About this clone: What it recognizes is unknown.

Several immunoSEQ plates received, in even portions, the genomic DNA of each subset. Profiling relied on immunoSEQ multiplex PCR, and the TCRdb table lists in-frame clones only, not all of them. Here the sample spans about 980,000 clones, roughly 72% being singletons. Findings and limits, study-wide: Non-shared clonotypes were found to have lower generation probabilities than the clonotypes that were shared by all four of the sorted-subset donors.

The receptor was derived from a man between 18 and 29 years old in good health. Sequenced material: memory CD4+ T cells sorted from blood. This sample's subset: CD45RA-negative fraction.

Here the CDR3 reads CASSFGQGMADTQYF. CDR3 coding DNA: TGCGCCAGCAGCTTTGGACAGGGGATGGCAGATACGCAGTATTTT. This chain connects TRBV5-1 to TRBJ2-3, with 9 bases matching TRBD1. Germline CDR1 is SGHRS and CDR2 is YFSETQ. The CDR3 sequence is 15 residues long. V shed 2 bases, J shed 4 bases, and the junction held 5 bases outside the gene matches.